Shown below are 23 T cell receptor beta chains from a single sample sequenced in a study of metastatic and nonmetastatic thyroid tumors. Patients were all untreated before their thyroid surgery. TCRdb reanalyzed the PCR reads via MiXCR. Among approximately 20,000 clones, roughly 33% were seen once, and the ten largest hold 20% to 25%. Sequenced: adjacent normal tissue. The origin of the receptors is a female donor with papillary thyroid cancer or a benign thyroid nodule (not recorded which). Some clones in this sample may be carry-over from other donors' samples.

There are many counts of this clone. The CDR3 bases are TGTGCCAGCAGCTTAGTGGGCCCGGGACTCCACTCTGCTGGGGCCAACGTCCTGACTTTC. Encoded protein: CASSLVGPGLHSAGANVLTF. The chain recombines TRBV7-4 with TRBJ2-6, with D possibly matching TRBD2 (6 bases). Per germline, CDR1 SGHVT and CDR2 SQSDAQ. V gave up 1 base and J gave up 2 bases, with 21 bases separating them. This CDR3 has 20 residues.

This clone was counted at least ten times. V gene TRBV5-6 combines with J gene TRBJ1-2; TRBD1 might be the D (6 bases). CDR1 and CDR2 (germline): SGHDT, YYEEEE. The CDR3 is 15 residues long. The V end was cut by 2 bases, the J end by 4 bases, with 15 bases between. CDR3 bases: TGTGCCAGCAGCTTACCCGACAGGAGGGGCTATGGCTACACCTTC. This sequence encodes CASSLPDRRGYGYTF.

The CDR3 reads CASRQGMWDNQPQHF. Written as DNA, the CDR3 is TGCGCCAGCAGACAGGGTATGTGGGACAATCAGCCCCAGCATTTT. The chain carries TRBV5-1 and TRBJ1-5; a weak D match, TRBD1 (6 bases). This CDR3 contains 15 residues. V dropped 5 bases and J dropped 3 bases, with 15 bases sitting between them. Germline CDR1 and CDR2: SGHRS and YFSETQ.

The chain couples TRBV11-3 to TRBJ2-7; TRBD1 matches at 7 bases. The germline V gene encodes CDR1 SGHNT and CDR2 YENEEA. The CDR3 totals 15 residues. V shed 0 bases, J shed 6 bases, and the junction held 8 bases outside the gene matches. The DNA of the CDR3 is TGTGCCAGCAGCTTAGACTTTACAGGGGCCGTCGAGCAGTACTTC. Protein sequence: CASSLDFTGAVEQYF.

This clone was seen a handful of times. V and J are TRBV6-5 and TRBJ1-2, with D unclear. The CDR3 covers 14 residues. Germline CDR1 and CDR2: MNHEY and SVGAGI. Trimming removed 5 bases at V and 4 bases at J, with 14 bases between. The CDR3 sequence is CASSTRSNLYGYTF. CDR3 DNA: TGTGCCAGCAGTACGCGCAGTAACCTCTATGGCTACACCTTC.

This clone is medium-sized (0.01 to 0.1%) in the sample. V is TRBV28 and J is TRBJ2-7; D not certain. Trimming cost V 6 bases and J 3 bases, with 15 bases left between them. This CDR3 contains 14 residues. CDR1 MDHEN and CDR2 SYDVKM come from the germline V gene. The CDR3 coding sequence is TGTGCCAGCAGGACGGACGATGTCCTCTACGAGCAGTACTTC. This translates into CASRTDDVLYEQYF.

The chain links TRBV28 to TRBJ2-7; no clear D. The germline gives CDR1 MDHEN, CDR2 SYDVKM. The CDR3 has 16 amino acids. Deletions cut 5 bases from V and 2 bases from J, with 19 bases between. The CDR3 reads CASSTSRWVRAYEQYF. The CDR3, as DNA: TGTGCCAGCAGTACCTCGAGATGGGTCCGCGCCTACGAGCAGTACTTC. The full variable domain, its missing parts supplied by reference TRBV28 and TRBJ2-7, is DVKVTQSSRYLVKRTGEKVFLECVQDMDHENMFWYRQDPGLGLRLIYFSYDVKMKEKGDIPEGYSVSREKKERFSLILESASTNQTSMYLCASSTSRWVRAYEQYFGPGTRLTVT.

The table lists this clone with a few counts. The chain combines TRBV6-1 with TRBJ1-5, with a tentative D call TRBD1 (6 bases). V was clipped by 6 bases and J by 2 bases, with 11 bases between them. Germline V gene sequence: CDR1 MNHNS, CDR2 SASEGT. The CDR3 sequence is 14 residues long. The CDR3 reads CASRPQGGNQPQHF. CDR3 nucleotides: TGTGCCAGCAGACCACAGGGTGGCAATCAGCCCCAGCATTTT.

This clone was counted at least ten times. Since a much larger clone is just one base distant, this may be a read error. J is TRBJ2-2 and V is TRBV18; 11 positions match TRBD1. Germline CDR1 KGHSH, CDR2 LQKENI. J gave up 6 bases and V 3 bases, and 6 bases lay outside the gene matches. The CDR3 runs to 16 residues. CDR3 DNA: TGTGCCAGCTCACCCCCGGGACAGGGGGGAGCCGGGGAGCTGTTTTTT. It specifies CASSPPGQGGAGELFF. Full variable domain (outside the CDR3, taken from reference TRBV18 and TRBJ2-2): NAGVMQNPRHLVRRRGQEARLRCSPMKGHSHVYWYRQLPEEGLKFMVYLQKENIIDESGMPKERFSAEFPKEGPSILRIQQVVRGDSAAYFCASSPPGQGGAGELFFGEGSRLTVL.

The chain is built from TRBV5-1 and TRBJ1-1, with D maybe TRBD1 (5 bases). Per the germline V gene, CDR1 is SGHRS and CDR2 is YFSETQ. The CDR3 length is 14 residues. V gave up 2 bases and J gave up 1 base, with 9 bases separating them. The CDR3 loop reads CASSFRGENTEAFF. The CDR3 DNA sequence: TGCGCCAGCAGCTTTCGGGGCGAGAACACTGAAGCTTTCTTT.

The chain couples TRBV7-3 to TRBJ2-3; 7 positions match TRBD1. The CDR3 loop spans 17 amino acids. Germline loops: CDR1 SGHTA, CDR2 FQGTGA. V lost 5 bases to trimming and J lost 0 bases; unmatched junction nucleotides: 11. This CDR3 reads CASSTKRTGGSTDTQYF. CDR3 nucleotides: TGTGCCAGCAGCACAAAACGGACAGGAGGTAGCACAGATACGCAGTATTTT. Variable domain in full (rest from reference TRBV7-3 and TRBJ2-3): GAGVSQTPSNKVTEKGKYVELRCDPISGHTALYWYRQSLGQGPEFLIYFQGTGAADDSGLPNDRFFAVRPEGSVSTLKIQRTERGDSAVYLCASSTKRTGGSTDTQYFGPGTRLTVL.

This clone was seen repeatedly, ten times or more. V and J are TRBV20-1 and TRBJ2-3; the match to TRBD2 covers 11 bases. The CDR3 spans 15 residues. Trimming at V came to 6 bases and at J to 2 bases, leaving 7 bases not matched to a gene. Germline values: CDR1 DFQATT, CDR2 SNEGSKA (reference sequence). The CDR3 protein is CSAPGLADLTDTQYF. CDR3 in DNA: TGCAGTGCACCGGGACTAGCGGACCTCACAGATACGCAGTATTTT.

This clone was observed a few times. The chain uses TRBV7-9 and TRBJ2-2; 7 nucleotides match TRBD2. J was trimmed by 5 bases and V by 5 bases; bases with no gene match: 8. The CDR3 contains 15 residues. Germline loops: CDR1 SEHNR, CDR2 FQNEAQ (reference sequence). The CDR3 reads CASSPRGRETGELFF. DNA of the CDR3: TGTGCCAGCAGCCCGCGGGGGAGAGAGACCGGGGAGCTGTTTTTT.

The chain recombines TRBV2 with TRBJ2-7; D perhaps matches TRBD2 (5 bases). Germline V gives CDR1 SNHLY, CDR2 FYNNEI. Trimming took 3 bases from V and 6 from J, leaving 15 bases between them. The CDR3 is 14 residues long. CDR3 protein: CASSDDGSSTEQYF. The DNA of the CDR3 is TGTGCCAGCAGTGATGATGGGAGTTCGACCGAGCAGTACTTC.

Only a few counts were recorded for this clone. V is TRBV6-1 and J is TRBJ2-5; the D gene is possibly TRBD1 (5 bases). Germline V gives CDR1 MNHNS, CDR2 SASEGT. The CDR3 is 13 residues long. V was clipped by 6 bases and J by 2 bases, with 10 bases between them. The DNA for the CDR3 is TGTGCCAGCAGCGCGGACATTCAAGAGACCCAGTACTTC. Translation gives CASSADIQETQYF.

This clone has just one count. The gene calls are TRBV6-1 and TRBJ1-3; TRBD1 matches at 7 bases. CDR1 is MNHNS, CDR2 SASEGT, per germline. V gave up 4 bases and J gave up 6 bases; unmatched junction bases: 9. This CDR3 is built from 15 residues. The CDR3: CASSGQGRAENTIYF. CDR3 DNA: TGTGCCAGCAGTGGACAGGGACGGGCTGAAAACACCATATATTTT.

This clone was seen only a few times. In DNA, the CDR3 is TGTGCCAGCAGTTTAATTCAGGGGGCGCGAGGCTACACCTTC. Residues: CASSLIQGARGYTF. This chain joins TRBV12-3 or TRBV12-4 and TRBJ1-2, with 8 nucleotides matching TRBD1. This CDR3 has 14 residues. V gave up 2 bases and J gave up 8 bases; unmatched junction bases: 7.

This sequence joins TRBV20-1 and TRBJ2-7, with 7 bases matching TRBD2. The germline V gene has CDR1 DFQATT and CDR2 SNEGSKA (reference sequence). Trimming at V came to 3 bases and at J to 3 bases, leaving 5 bases not matched to a gene. The CDR3 runs 13 residues. CDR3 in DNA: TGCAGTGCTAGTAGCGGCGGGAGCTACGAGCAGTACTTC. As protein: CSASSGGSYEQYF.

By share, this clone counts as medium-sized. The chain joins TRBV11-2 to TRBJ1-2, with TRBD1 matching over 12 bases. Per the germline V gene, CDR1 is SGHAT and CDR2 is FQNNGV. Unmatched junction bases numbered 6, after V lost 6 bases and J lost 10 bases. CDR3 size: 13 residues. The DNA of the CDR3 is TGTGCCAGCAGATCCGGGACAGGGGGCGACTACACCTTC. Amino acid sequence: CASRSGTGGDYTF. Full variable domain (outside the CDR3, taken from reference TRBV11-2 and TRBJ1-2): EAGVAQSPRYKIIEKRQSVAFWCNPISGHATLYWYQQILGQGPKLLIQFQNNGVVDDSQLPKDRFSAERLKGVDSTLKIQPAKLEDSAVYLCASRSGTGGDYTFGSGTRLTVV.

This clone was seen more than once but under ten times. The chain combines TRBV28 with TRBJ1-5; no reliable D call. The CDR3 loop spans 15 amino acids. The germline V gene encodes CDR1 MDHEN and CDR2 SYDVKM. The V end was cut by 5 bases, the J end by 10 bases, with 21 bases between. The CDR3 DNA follows: TGTGCCAGCAGTCAGACACGGGGTGACTCTATACCCCAGCATTTT. This gives the protein CASSQTRGDSIPQHF.

V gene TRBV7-9 combines with J gene TRBJ2-7; 8 bases match TRBD1. Germline V gene data show CDR1 as SEHNR and CDR2 as FQNEAQ (reference sequence). V lost 5 bases and J lost 5; bases outside the gene matches: 11. The CDR3 runs 15 residues. CDR3 amino acids: CASSPGQGRWNEQYF. DNA for the CDR3: TGTGCCAGCAGCCCTGGACAGGGTAGATGGAACGAGCAGTACTTC.

This clone is termed medium-sized. The CDR3 sequence: CAWSPGRVHEQFF. The CDR3 bases are TGTGCCTGGAGTCCCGGGAGGGTCCATGAGCAGTTCTTC. The chain is built from TRBV30 and TRBJ2-1; 8 positions match TRBD2. Germline V gives CDR1 GTSNPN, CDR2 SVGIG (reference sequence). The CDR3 is 13 residues long. J lost 8 bases, V lost 2 bases, and 5 bases had no gene match.

The chain carries TRBV20-1 and TRBJ2-2, with TRBD2 matching 12 bases. The germline gives CDR1 DFQATT, CDR2 SNEGSKA (reference sequence). Trimming cost V 0 bases and J 5 bases; bases outside gene matches: 10. The CDR3 is 18 residues long. In nucleotides, the CDR3 is TGCAGTGCTAGAGATGTCTCGACTAGCGGGAGTCGGACCGGGGAGCTGTTTTTT. This gives the protein CSARDVSTSGSRTGELFF.